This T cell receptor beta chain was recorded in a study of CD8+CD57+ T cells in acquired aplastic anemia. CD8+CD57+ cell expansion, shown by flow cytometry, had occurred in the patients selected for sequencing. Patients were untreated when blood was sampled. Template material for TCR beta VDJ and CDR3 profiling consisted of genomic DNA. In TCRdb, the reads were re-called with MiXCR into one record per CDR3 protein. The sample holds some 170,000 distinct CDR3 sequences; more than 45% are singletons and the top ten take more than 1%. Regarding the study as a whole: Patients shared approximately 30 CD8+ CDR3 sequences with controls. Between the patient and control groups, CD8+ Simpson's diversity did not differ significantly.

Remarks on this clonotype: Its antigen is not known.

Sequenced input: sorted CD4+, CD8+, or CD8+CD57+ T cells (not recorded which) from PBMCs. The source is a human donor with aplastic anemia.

CDR3 sequence reads: CSVPGQGKTGELFF. DNA for the CDR3: TGCAGTGTCCCGGGACAGGGCAAGACCGGGGAGCTGTTTTTT. The rearrangement joins TRBV20-1 to TRBJ2-2, with 9 bases matching TRBD1. Trimming removed 7 bases from V and 5 bases from J; junction bases left unmatched: 8. Per the germline V gene, CDR1 is DFQATT and CDR2 is SNEGSKA (reference sequence). There are 14 residues in the CDR3.